This T cell receptor (beta chain) appears in the sequencing data of a study of T cell responses to AZD1222 COVID-19 vaccine. Comments on this clone: Its antigen is not known.

The study, taken as a whole, reports: The study identified only six AZD1222 recipients as seropositive at baseline. There were repertoire samples only from the period after the peak T cell response.

Libraries were prepared by immunoSEQ multiplex PCR; TCRdb keeps only in-frame clonotypes and omits some of them. Of about 120,000 clones in the sample, 90% are singletons; the top ten hold about 4.3%. The CDR3 totals 14 residues. V lost 2 bases to trimming and J lost 11 bases; unmatched junction nucleotides: 9. CDR1 is GTSNPN, CDR2 SVGIG, per germline (reference sequence). The chain couples TRBV30 to TRBJ1-6, with 7 nucleotides matching TRBD1. The TCR originated in an adult in good health. The sample here was peripheral blood, taken on day 0 of MenACWY control vaccination. The CDR3 DNA is TGTGCCTGGAGTCGACAGGGCCCTATAGCACCCCTCCACTTT. It is translated as CAWSRQGPIAPLHF.